The source of this T cell receptor (beta chain) is a study of shared clonotypes between healthy human individuals. The study's findings and limits: Sorted-subset sequencing was shown by rarefaction to be incomplete despite large depth.

The test was conducted at deep level. Per sorted-subset replicate PCR, input was around 220 ng DNA, representing roughly 30,000 T cell genomes. Data came from immunoSEQ multiplex PCR; TCRdb stores just in-frame clones and leaves some out. Of approximately 1,500,000 clones in the sample, roughly 97% were seen once. This CDR3 is 15 amino acids long. Trimming removed 1 base at V and 2 bases at J, with 12 bases between. CDR1 is SGHRS, CDR2 YFSETQ, per germline. Note on this clone: No antigen is known for it. The same CDR3 is also encoded by other DNA sequences in this sample.

J is TRBJ1-1 and V is TRBV5-1, with a tentative D call TRBD1 (5 bases). Sequencing was done on a sample of naive CD4+ T cells sorted from blood. Subset reported: CD45RA+ positively selected. This sequence originates from a man aged 25 to 40 in good health. The CDR3 DNA is TGCGCCAGCAGCTTGCTCGGGACGGCCAACACTGAAGCTTTCTTT. Translated: CASSLLGTANTEAFF. The complete variable domain, with remaining parts taken from reference TRBV5-1 and TRBJ1-1, reads KAGVTQTPRYLIKTRGQQVTLSCSPISGHRSVSWYQQTPGQGLQFLFEYFSETQRNKGNFPGRFSGRQFSNSRSEMNVSTLELGDSALYLCASSLLGTANTEAFFGQGTRLTVV.